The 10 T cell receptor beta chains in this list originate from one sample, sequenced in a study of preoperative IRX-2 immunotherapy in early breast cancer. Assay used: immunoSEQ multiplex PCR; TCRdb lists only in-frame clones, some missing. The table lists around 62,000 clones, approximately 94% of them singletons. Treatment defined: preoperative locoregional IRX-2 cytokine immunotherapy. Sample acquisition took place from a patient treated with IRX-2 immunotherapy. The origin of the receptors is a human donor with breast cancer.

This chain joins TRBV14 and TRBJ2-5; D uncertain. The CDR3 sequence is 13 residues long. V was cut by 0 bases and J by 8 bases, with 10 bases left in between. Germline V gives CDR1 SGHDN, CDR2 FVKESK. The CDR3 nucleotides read TGTGCCAGCAGCCAAGAGGTCACCGGTACCCAGTACTTC. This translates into CASSQEVTGTQYF.

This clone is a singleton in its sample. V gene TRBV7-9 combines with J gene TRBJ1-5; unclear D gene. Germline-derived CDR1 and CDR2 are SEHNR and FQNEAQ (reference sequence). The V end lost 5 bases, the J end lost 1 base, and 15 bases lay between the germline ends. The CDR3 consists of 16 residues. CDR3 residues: CASSPLRPRSNQPQHF. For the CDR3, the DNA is TGTGCCAGCAGCCCCCTAAGGCCGCGCAGCAATCAGCCCCAGCATTTT.

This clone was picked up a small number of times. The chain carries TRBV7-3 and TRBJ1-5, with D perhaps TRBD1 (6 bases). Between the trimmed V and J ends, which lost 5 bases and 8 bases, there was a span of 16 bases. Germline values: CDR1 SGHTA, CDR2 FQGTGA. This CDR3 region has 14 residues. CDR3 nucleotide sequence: TGTGCCAGCAGCCCACAGGGTGGGGATGAGCCCCAGCATTTT. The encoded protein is CASSPQGGDEPQHF. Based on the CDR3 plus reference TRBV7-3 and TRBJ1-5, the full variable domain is GAGVSQTPSNKVTEKGKYVELRCDPISGHTALYWYRQSLGQGPEFLIYFQGTGAADDSGLPNDRFFAVRPEGSVSTLKIQRTERGDSAVYLCASSPQGGDEPQHFGDGTRLSIL.

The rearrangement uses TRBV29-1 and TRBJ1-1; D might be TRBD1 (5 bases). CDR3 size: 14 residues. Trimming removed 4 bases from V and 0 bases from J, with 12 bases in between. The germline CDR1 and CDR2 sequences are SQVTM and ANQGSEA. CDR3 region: CSVAYGHVNTEAFF. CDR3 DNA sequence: TGCAGCGTTGCTTATGGACACGTGAACACTGAAGCTTTCTTT.

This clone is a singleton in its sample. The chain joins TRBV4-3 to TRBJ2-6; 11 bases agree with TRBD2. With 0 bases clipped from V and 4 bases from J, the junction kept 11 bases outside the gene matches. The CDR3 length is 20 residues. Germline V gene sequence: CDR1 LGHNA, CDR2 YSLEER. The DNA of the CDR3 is TGCGCCAGCAGCCAAGATGTGGTAGCGGGAGGGGTGGGAGGGGCCAACGTCCTGACTTTC. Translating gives CASSQDVVAGGVGGANVLTF.

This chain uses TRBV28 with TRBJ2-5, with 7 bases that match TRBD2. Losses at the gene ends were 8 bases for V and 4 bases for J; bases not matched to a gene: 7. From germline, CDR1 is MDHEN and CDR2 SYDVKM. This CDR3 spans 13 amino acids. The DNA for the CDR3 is TGTGCCAGCCGTGGGAGGGGAAGAGAGACCCAGTACTTC. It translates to CASRGRGRETQYF.

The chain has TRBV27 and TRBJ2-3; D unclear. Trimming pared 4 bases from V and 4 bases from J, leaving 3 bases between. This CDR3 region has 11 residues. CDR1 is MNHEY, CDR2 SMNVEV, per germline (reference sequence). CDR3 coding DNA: TGTGCCAGCAGTTACCCAGATACGCAGTATTTT. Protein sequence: CASSYPDTQYF.

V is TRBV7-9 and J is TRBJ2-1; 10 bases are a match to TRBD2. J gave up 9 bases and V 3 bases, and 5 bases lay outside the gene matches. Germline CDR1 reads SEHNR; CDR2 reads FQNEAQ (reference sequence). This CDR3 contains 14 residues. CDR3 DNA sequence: TGTGCCAGCAGCTTCGGGACTAGCGAGGGTGAGCAGTTCTTC. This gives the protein CASSFGTSEGEQFF.

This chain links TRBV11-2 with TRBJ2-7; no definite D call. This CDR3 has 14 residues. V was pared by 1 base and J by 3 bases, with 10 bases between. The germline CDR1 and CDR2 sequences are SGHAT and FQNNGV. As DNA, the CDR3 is TGTGCCAGCAGCTTAGCCCCTACGGGCTACGAGCAGTACTTC. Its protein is CASSLAPTGYEQYF. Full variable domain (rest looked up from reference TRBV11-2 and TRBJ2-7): EAGVAQSPRYKIIEKRQSVAFWCNPISGHATLYWYQQILGQGPKLLIQFQNNGVVDDSQLPKDRFSAERLKGVDSTLKIQPAKLEDSAVYLCASSLAPTGYEQYFGPGTRLTVT.

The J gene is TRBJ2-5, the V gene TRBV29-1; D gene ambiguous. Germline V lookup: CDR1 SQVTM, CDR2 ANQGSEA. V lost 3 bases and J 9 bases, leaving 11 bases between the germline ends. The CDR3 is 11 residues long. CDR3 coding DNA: TGCAGCGTTGATACTCAAGTGGCCCAGTACTTC. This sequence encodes CSVDTQVAQYF. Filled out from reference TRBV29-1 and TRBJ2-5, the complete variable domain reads SAVISQKPSRDICQRGTSLTIQCQVDSQVTMMFWYRQQPGQSLTLIATANQGSEATYESGFVIDKFPISRPNLTFSTLTVSNMSPEDSSIYLCSVDTQVAQYFGPGTRLLVL.